The rows below give T cell receptor beta chains drawn from one sample of a study of T cell changes during pregnancy in multiple sclerosis. Profiling relied on immunoSEQ multiplex PCR, and the TCRdb table lists in-frame clones only, not all of them. The sample holds 55,000 to 65,000 clones, 85% to 95% seen once. The source material was CD8+ T cells from peripheral blood mononuclear cells, sampled in the third trimester of pregnancy. Source of these receptors: a female donor with multiple sclerosis, enrolled in a pregnancy study. The CDR3 runs from the conserved cysteine through the conserved F or W. The order of the fields is D gene, clone size, V gene, J gene, CDR3 protein, CDR3 DNA. D genes are given only for firm matches. Clone size is not always given. Where it is, it says once, few, many or a class for expanded clones.

.,.,TRBV7-6,TRBJ2-1,CASSATRNEQFF,TGTGCCAGCAGCGCTACCCGCAATGAGCAGTTCTTC
.,.,TRBV5-1,TRBJ2-1,CASSLGQGGDEQFF,TGCGCCAGCAGCTTGGGGCAGGGTGGAGATGAGCAGTTCTTC
TRBD2,.,TRBV4-2,TRBJ2-6,CASSQEGGSGANVLTF,TGTGCCAGCAGCCAAGAGGGGGGGAGTGGGGCCAACGTCCTGACTTTC
TRBD1,.,TRBV6-1,TRBJ1-5,CASGWTGNSNQPQHF,TGTGCCAGCGGCTGGACAGGCAATAGCAATCAGCCCCAGCATTTT
TRBD1,.,TRBV10-3,TRBJ2-7,CAISDLLDRGPHEQYF,TGTGCCATCAGTGATCTTCTGGACAGGGGCCCCCACGAGCAGTACTTC
TRBD1,.,TRBV27,TRBJ1-2,CASSGTGTPGYGYTF,TGTGCCAGCAGCGGGACAGGGACCCCTGGCTATGGCTACACCTTC
.,.,TRBV4-1,TRBJ2-2,CASSQYQGGGELFF,TGCGCCAGCAGCCAATACCAGGGAGGCGGGGAGCTGTTTTTT
.,few,TRBV30,TRBJ2-2,CAWSVQFFENTGELFF,TGTGCCTGGAGTGTACAATTCTTCGAGAACACCGGGGAGCTGTTTTTT
TRBD1,.,TRBV9,TRBJ1-2,CASSPGTVDYGYTF,TGTGCCAGCAGCCCCGGGACAGTAGATTATGGCTACACCTTC
TRBD2,.,TRBV9,TRBJ2-5,CASSVGLAGGGETQYF,TGTGCCAGCAGCGTAGGGCTAGCGGGTGGGGGGGAGACCCAGTACTTC
TRBD2,.,TRBV27,TRBJ2-7,CASSLRLADNSYEQYF,TGTGCCAGCAGTTTACGGCTAGCGGACAATTCCTACGAGCAGTACTTC
TRBD2,once,TRBV6-5,TRBJ2-3,CASRRLAGAADTQYF,TGTGCCAGCAGAAGACTAGCGGGAGCTGCAGATACGCAGTATTTT
.,.,TRBV7-6,TRBJ2-7,CASSLAAEADEQYF,TGTGCCAGCAGCTTAGCAGCGGAGGCGGACGAGCAGTACTTC
.,.,TRBV4-1,TRBJ1-5,CASSQEPGYSNQPQHF,TGCGCCAGCAGCCAAGAACCCGGTTATAGCAATCAGCCCCAGCATTTT
.,.,TRBV4-2,TRBJ2-7,CASSQGPPYEQYF,TGTGCCAGCAGCCAAGGGCCCCCCTACGAGCAGTACTTC
.,.,TRBV27,TRBJ2-7,CASSLRGTTYEQYF,TGTGCCAGCAGTTTAAGGGGGACCACCTACGAGCAGTACTTC
.,.,TRBV4-1,TRBJ2-1,CASSQAAGPYNEQFF,TGCGCCAGCAGCCAAGCAGCGGGCCCGTACAATGAGCAGTTCTTC
TRBD2,.,TRBV6-1,TRBJ2-1,CASSAGLVGEQFF,TGTGCCAGCAGCGCGGGACTAGTGGGGGAGCAGTTCTTC
TRBD1,.,TRBV2,TRBJ2-1,CASTNRGSYNEQFF,TGTGCCAGCACCAACAGGGGATCTTACAATGAGCAGTTCTTC
.,.,TRBV7-9,TRBJ1-1,CASSPNSWAFF,TGTGCCAGCAGCCCCAACAGTTGGGCTTTCTTT
.,once,TRBV7-6,TRBJ2-4,CASSLDRLNIQYF,TGTGCCAGCAGCTTAGACAGGCTCAACATTCAGTACTTC
.,.,TRBV4-1,TRBJ1-2,CASSQSQGSYGYTF,TGCGCCAGCAGCCAATCTCAGGGCTCCTATGGCTACACCTTC
.,once,TRBV27,TRBJ2-1,CASSLGGSNNEQFF,TGTGCCAGCAGTTTAGGGGGGAGTAACAATGAGCAGTTCTTC
.,.,TRBV11-2,TRBJ2-7,CASSLAAGRYEQYF,TGTGCCAGCAGCTTAGCGGCGGGACGGTACGAGCAGTACTTC
TRBD1,.,TRBV29-1,TRBJ2-1,CSVDRDYNEQFF,TGCAGCGTGGACAGGGACTACAATGAGCAGTTCTTC
.,.,TRBV4-1,TRBJ1-1,CASSYSGLNTEAFF,TGCGCCAGCAGCTACAGCGGGCTGAACACTGAAGCTTTCTTT
.,.,TRBV9,TRBJ2-3,CASSGPRVSTDTQYF,TGTGCCAGCAGCGGGCCCAGGGTGAGCACAGATACGCAGTATTTT
.,.,TRBV2,TRBJ2-7,CASSGAPYEQYF,TGTGCCAGCAGTGGGGCCCCCTACGAGCAGTACTTC
.,.,TRBV9,TRBJ1-4,CASSVGHGGEGEKLFF,TGTGCCAGCAGCGTAGGTCATGGGGGCGAGGGTGAAAAACTGTTTTTT
TRBD2,once,TRBV28,TRBJ2-7,CASSLSGTGGSEQYF,TGTGCCAGCAGTTTATCCGGGACGGGGGGGTCCGAGCAGTACTTC
TRBD2,.,TRBV11-3,TRBJ2-1,CASSPITGGAGGPEFLGQFF,TGTGCCAGCAGCCCAATAACCGGGGGAGCGGGAGGGCCAGAATTCCTTGGGCAGTTCTTC
.,.,TRBV6-5,TRBJ1-1,CASSPPLNTEAFF,TGTGCCAGCAGCCCCCCCTTGAACACTGAAGCTTTCTTT
TRBD2,.,TRBV27,TRBJ2-7,CASSPYSTSGSSIYEQYF,TGTGCCAGCAGTCCCTATAGTACTAGCGGGAGCTCAATATACGAGCAGTACTTC
TRBD2,.,TRBV7-6,TRBJ2-7,CASSDLAGQAYEQYF,TGTGCCAGCAGTGATCTAGCGGGACAAGCCTACGAGCAGTACTTC
TRBD2,.,TRBV13,TRBJ2-7,CASSSIAGGHREQYF,TGTGCCAGCAGCTCAATAGCGGGAGGGCATAGGGAGCAGTACTTC
.,.,TRBV18,TRBJ1-5,CASSPLGPWREQPQHF,TGTGCCAGCTCACCCCTAGGACCCTGGCGGGAGCAGCCCCAGCATTTT
TRBD1,.,TRBV10-3,TRBJ2-1,CAISETDDTGGRNEQFF,TGTGCCATCAGTGAGACTGACGATACAGGGGGCCGGAATGAGCAGTTCTTC
.,.,TRBV19,TRBJ1-1,CASSLAGLNTEAFF,TGTGCCAGTAGTCTCGCAGGGCTGAACACTGAAGCTTTCTTT
.,.,TRBV2,TRBJ2-7,CASSEAGRGRAYEQYF,TGTGCCAGCAGTGAAGCGGGCAGGGGTCGGGCCTACGAGCAGTACTTC
TRBD1,.,TRBV7-9,TRBJ2-3,CASSSYLSETGANTDTQYF,TGTGCCAGCAGCTCCTACCTTTCCGAGACAGGGGCGAACACAGATACGCAGTATTTT
TRBD2,.,TRBV7-7,TRBJ2-5,CASSQGLANQETQYF,TGTGCTAGCAGCCAAGGACTAGCAAATCAAGAGACCCAGTACTTC
TRBD2,.,TRBV11-2,TRBJ2-1,CASSLAVLAGQFF,TGTGCCAGCAGCTTAGCTGTTTTAGCGGGACAGTTCTTC
TRBD2,.,TRBV6-6,TRBJ2-4,CAARQGGVNIQYF,TGTGCCGCACGGCAGGGAGGGGTAAACATTCAGTACTTC
TRBD1,.,TRBV27,TRBJ2-3,CASTTGQGTDTQYF,TGTGCCAGCACCACTGGACAGGGCACAGATACGCAGTATTTT
.,.,TRBV11-2,TRBJ2-7,CASSYEKRYEQYF,TGTGCCAGCAGCTACGAGAAACGCTACGAGCAGTACTTC
.,.,TRBV19,TRBJ1-5,CASKGVSNQPQHF,TGTGCCAGTAAGGGGGTTAGCAATCAGCCCCAGCATTTT
.,.,TRBV4-2,TRBJ2-6,CASSPLARGANVLTF,TGTGCCAGCAGCCCGCTAGCGAGGGGGGCCAACGTCCTGACTTTC
TRBD1,.,TRBV9,TRBJ2-7,CASSPTPGTAYEQYF,TGTGCCAGCAGCCCCACTCCCGGGACAGCCTACGAGCAGTACTTC
TRBD2,.,TRBV28,TRBJ2-3,CASSLVVAGGVDTQYF,TGTGCCAGCAGTTTAGTGGTAGCGGGAGGGGTAGATACGCAGTATTTT
.,few,TRBV5-6,TRBJ2-1,CASSSGYNEQFF,TGTGCCAGCAGCTCCGGGTACAATGAGCAGTTCTTC
.,.,TRBV4-3,TRBJ2-7,CASSQNLSPTYEQYF,TGCGCCAGCAGCCAAAACTTGTCTCCCACCTACGAGCAGTACTTC